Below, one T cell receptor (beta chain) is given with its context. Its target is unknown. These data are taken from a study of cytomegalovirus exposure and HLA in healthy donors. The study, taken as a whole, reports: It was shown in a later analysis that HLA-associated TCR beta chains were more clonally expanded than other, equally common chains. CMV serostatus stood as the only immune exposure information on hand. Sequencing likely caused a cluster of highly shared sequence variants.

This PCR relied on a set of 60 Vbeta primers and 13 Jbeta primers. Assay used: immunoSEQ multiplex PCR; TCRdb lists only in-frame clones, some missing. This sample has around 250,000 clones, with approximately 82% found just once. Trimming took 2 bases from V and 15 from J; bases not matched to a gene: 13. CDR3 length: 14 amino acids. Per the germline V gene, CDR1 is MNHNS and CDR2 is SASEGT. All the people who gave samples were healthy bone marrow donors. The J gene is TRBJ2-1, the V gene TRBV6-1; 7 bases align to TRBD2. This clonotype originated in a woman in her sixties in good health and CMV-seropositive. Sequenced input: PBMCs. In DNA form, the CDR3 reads TGTGCCAGCAGTGAATGGGCGGGAGTGACGCATAGGTTCTTC. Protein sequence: CASSEWAGVTHRFF.